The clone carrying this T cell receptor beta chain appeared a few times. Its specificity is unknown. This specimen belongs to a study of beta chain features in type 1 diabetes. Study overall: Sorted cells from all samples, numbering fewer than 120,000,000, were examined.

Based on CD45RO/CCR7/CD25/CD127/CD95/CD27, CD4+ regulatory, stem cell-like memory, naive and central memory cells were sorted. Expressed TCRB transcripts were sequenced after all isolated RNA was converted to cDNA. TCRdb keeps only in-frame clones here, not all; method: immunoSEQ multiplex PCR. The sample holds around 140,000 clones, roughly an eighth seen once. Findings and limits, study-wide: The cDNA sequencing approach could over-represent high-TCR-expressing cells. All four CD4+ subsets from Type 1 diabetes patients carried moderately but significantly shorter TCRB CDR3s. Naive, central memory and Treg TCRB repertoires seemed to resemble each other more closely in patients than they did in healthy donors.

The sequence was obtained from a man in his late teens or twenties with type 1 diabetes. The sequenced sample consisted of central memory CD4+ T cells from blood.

The CDR3 bases are TGTGCCAGCAGTTTTTTGCATGAGCAGTTCTTC. Its protein is CASSFLHEQFF. The rearrangement uses TRBV28 and TRBJ2-1, with D unclear. The germline V and J ends were trimmed by 3 bases and 8 bases, with 5 bases remaining between them. The CDR3 loop spans 11 amino acids. Germline V gene lookup returns CDR1 MDHEN and CDR2 SYDVKM.